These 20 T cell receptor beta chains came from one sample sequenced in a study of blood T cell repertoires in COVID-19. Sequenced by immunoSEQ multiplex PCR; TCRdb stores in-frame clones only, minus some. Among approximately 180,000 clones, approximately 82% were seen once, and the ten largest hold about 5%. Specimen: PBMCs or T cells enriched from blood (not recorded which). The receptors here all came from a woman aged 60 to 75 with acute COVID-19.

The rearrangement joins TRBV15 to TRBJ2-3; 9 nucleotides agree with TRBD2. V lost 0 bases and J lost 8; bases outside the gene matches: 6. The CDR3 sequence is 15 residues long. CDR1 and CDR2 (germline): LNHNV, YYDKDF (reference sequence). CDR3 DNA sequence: TGTGCCACCAGCAGAGATAATGTAGCGGGGGTTACGCAGTATTTT. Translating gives CATSRDNVAGVTQYF.

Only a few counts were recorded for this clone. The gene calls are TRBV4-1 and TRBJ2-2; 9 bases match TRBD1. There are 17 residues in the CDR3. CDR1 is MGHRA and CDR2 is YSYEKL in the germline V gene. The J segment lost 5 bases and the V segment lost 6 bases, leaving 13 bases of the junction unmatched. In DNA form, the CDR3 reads TGCGCCAGCAGTCCAGGCCTTGGACAGGGGAGGACCGGGGAGCTGTTTTTT. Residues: CASSPGLGQGRTGELFF.

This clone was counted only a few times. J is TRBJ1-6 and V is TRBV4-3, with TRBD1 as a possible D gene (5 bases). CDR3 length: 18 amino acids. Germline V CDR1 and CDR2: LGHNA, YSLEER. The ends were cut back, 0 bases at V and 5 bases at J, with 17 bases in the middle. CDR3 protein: CASSQEVQGSSDNSPLHF. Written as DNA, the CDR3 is TGCGCCAGCAGCCAAGAGGTCCAGGGCAGCTCGGATAATTCACCCCTCCACTTT.

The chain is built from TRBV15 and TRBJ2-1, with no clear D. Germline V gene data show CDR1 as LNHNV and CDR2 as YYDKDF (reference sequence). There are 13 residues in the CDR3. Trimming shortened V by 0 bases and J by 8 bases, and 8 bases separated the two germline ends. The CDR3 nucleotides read TGTGCCACCAGCAGAGATTACCGGGATGAGCAGTTCTTC. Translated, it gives CATSRDYRDEQFF.

This CDR3 reads CARGQYSYEQYF. The CDR3 coding sequence is TGTGCCAGGGGACAGTACTCCTACGAGCAGTACTTC. The chain has TRBV7-9 and TRBJ2-7, with 7 bases fitting TRBD1. The CDR3 consists of 12 residues. The V and J ends lost 9 bases and 0 bases, in that order; junction bases with no gene match: 2. Germline loops: CDR1 SEHNR, CDR2 FQNEAQ (reference sequence).

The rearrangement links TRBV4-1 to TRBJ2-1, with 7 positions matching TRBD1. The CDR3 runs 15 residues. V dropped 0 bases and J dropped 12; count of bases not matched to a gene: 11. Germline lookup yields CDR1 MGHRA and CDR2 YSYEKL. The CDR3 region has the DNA TGCGCCAGCAGCCAAGAGAAACAGGGGTCAATTCGGCAGTTCTTC. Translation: CASSQEKQGSIRQFF.

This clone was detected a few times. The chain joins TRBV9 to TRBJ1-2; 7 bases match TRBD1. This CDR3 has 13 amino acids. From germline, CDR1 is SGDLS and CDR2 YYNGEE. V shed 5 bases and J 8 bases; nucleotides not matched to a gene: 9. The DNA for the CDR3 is TGTGCCAGCAGTTCCCCGGGACAGTGGGGCTACACCTTC. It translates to CASSSPGQWGYTF.

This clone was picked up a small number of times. CDR3 in amino acids: CASSAPSGGAHGELFF. Written as DNA, the CDR3 is TGTGCCAGCAGCGCCCCTAGCGGGGGGGCCCACGGGGAGCTGTTTTTT. The chain combines TRBV7-2 with TRBJ2-2, with 12 nucleotides matching TRBD2. V dropped 5 bases and J dropped 7; count of bases not matched to a gene: 8. The CDR3 totals 16 residues. The germline gives CDR1 SGHTA, CDR2 FQGNSA. The variable domain in full, completed from reference TRBV7-2 and TRBJ2-2, reads GAGVSQSPSNKVTEKGKDVELRCDPISGHTALYWYRQSLGQGLEFLIYFQGNSAPDKSGLPSDRFSAERTGGSVSTLTIQRTQQEDSAVYLCASSAPSGGAHGELFFGEGSRLTVL.

The CDR3: CASSLSGANVLTF. CDR3 nucleotides: TGTGCCAGCAGTCTTTCTGGGGCCAACGTCCTGACTTTC. The rearrangement links TRBV28 to TRBJ2-6; D call uncertain. CDR1 and CDR2 (germline): MDHEN, SYDVKM. CDR3 size: 13 residues. Trimming removed 5 bases from V and 1 base from J, with 3 bases in between.

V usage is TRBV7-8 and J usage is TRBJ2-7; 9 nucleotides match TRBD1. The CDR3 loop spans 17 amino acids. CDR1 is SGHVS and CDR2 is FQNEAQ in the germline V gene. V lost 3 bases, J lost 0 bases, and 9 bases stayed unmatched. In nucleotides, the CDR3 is TGTGCCAGCAGCTTGGGATCAGGGACAGGGATCTCCTACGAGCAGTACGTC. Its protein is CASSLGSGTGISYEQYV.

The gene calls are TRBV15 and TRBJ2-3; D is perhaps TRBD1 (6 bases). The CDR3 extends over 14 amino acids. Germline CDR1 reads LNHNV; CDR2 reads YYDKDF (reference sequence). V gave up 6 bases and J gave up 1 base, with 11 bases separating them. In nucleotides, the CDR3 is TGTGCCACCAGTAGGGGGTCAGGCACAGATACGCAGTATTTT. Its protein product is CATSRGSGTDTQYF. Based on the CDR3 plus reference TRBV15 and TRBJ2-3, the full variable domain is DAMVIQNPRYQVTQFGKPVTLSCSQTLNHNVMYWYQQKSSQAPKLLFHYYDKDFNNEADTPDNFQSRRPNTSFCFLDIRSPGLGDTAMYLCATSRGSGTDTQYFGPGTRLTVL.

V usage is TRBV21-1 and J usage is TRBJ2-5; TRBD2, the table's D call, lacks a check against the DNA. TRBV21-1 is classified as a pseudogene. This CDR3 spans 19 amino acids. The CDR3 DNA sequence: TGTGCCAGCAGCACCTGGACTAGCGGGGGGGCTCGGTACCAAGAGACCCAGTACTTC. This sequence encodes CASSTWTSGGARYQETQYF.

The CDR3 here is CAWSSNYNSPLHF. CDR3 in DNA: TGTGCCTGGAGTTCCAACTATAATTCACCCCTCCACTTT. The rearrangement links TRBV30 to TRBJ1-6; no clear D gene. The ends were cut back, 2 bases at V and 3 bases at J, with 5 bases in the middle. Per germline, CDR1 GTSNPN and CDR2 SVGIG (reference sequence). This CDR3 is 13 amino acids long.

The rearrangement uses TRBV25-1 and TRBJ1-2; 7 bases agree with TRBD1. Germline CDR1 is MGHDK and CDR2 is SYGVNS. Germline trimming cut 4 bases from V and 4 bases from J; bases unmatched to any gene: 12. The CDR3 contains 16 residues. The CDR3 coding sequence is TGTGCCAGCAGTGGAGGGGGCCATCTAGAGGGCTATGGCTACACCTTC. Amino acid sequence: CASSGGGHLEGYGYTF.

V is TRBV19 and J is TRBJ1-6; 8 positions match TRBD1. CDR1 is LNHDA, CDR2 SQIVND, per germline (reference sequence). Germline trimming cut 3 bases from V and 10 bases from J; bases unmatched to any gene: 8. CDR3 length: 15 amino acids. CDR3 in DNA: TGTGCCAGTAGTATCTCCCAGGGGGCACAATCACCCCTCCACTTT. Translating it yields CASSISQGAQSPLHF. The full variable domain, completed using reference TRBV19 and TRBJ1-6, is DGGITQSPKYLFRKEGQNVTLSCEQNLNHDAMYWYRQDPGQGLRLIYYSQIVNDFQKGDIAEGYSVSREKKESFPLTVTSAQKNPTAFYLCASSISQGAQSPLHFGNGTRLTVT.

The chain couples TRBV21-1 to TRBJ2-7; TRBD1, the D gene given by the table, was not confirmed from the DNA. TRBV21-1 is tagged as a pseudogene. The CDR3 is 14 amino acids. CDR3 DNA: TGTGCCAGCATTGTAGCCGGACAGCCCTACGAGCAGTACTTC. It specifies CASIVAGQPYEQYF.

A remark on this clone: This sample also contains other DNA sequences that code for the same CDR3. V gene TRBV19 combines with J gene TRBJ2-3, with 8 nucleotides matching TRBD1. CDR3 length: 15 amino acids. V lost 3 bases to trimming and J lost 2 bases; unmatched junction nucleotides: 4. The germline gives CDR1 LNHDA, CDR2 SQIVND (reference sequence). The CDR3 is CASSIRQGATDTQYF. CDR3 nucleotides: TGTGCCAGTAGTATTCGCCAGGGGGCCACAGATACGCAGTATTTT. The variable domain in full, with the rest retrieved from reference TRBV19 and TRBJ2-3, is DGGITQSPKYLFRKEGQNVTLSCEQNLNHDAMYWYRQDPGQGLRLIYYSQIVNDFQKGDIAEGYSVSREKKESFPLTVTSAQKNPTAFYLCASSIRQGATDTQYFGPGTRLTVL.

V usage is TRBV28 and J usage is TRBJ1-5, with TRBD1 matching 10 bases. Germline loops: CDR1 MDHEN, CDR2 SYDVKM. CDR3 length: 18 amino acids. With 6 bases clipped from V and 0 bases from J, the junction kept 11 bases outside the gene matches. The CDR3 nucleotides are TGTGCCAGCAGAGTCTTCGGGACAGGGGCGTTTAGCAATCAGCCCCAGCATTTT. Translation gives CASRVFGTGAFSNQPQHF.

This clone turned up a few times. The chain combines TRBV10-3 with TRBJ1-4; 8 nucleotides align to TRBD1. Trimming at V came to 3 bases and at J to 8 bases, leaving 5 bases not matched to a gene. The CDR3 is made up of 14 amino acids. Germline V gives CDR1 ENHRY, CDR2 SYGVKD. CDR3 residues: CAISEQQGEEKLFF. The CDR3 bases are TGTGCCATCAGTGAACAACAGGGGGAGGAAAAACTGTTTTTT.

DNA for the CDR3: TGCGCCAGCAGCCAAACCACCGGGACTCCGTACGAGCAGTACTTC. Protein product: CASSQTTGTPYEQYF. The gene calls are TRBV4-1 and TRBJ2-7; possible D gene TRBD2, 6 bases. Trimming pared 2 bases from V and 4 bases from J, leaving 15 bases between. CDR1 is MGHRA, CDR2 YSYEKL, per germline. This CDR3 region has 15 residues.